This passage covers 13 T cell receptor beta chains from one sample sequenced in a study of PD-L1 blockade in urothelial cancer. TCRdb keeps only in-frame clones here, not all; method: immunoSEQ multiplex PCR. The sample contains over 15,000 clones, 70% to 90% of which appear only once. Time point of the sample: pretreatment peripheral blood. Sequenced here: PBMCs, sampled around atezolizumab (anti-PD-L1) treatment. The receptors were sampled from a man aged 70 or older with urothelial cancer.

The rearrangement links TRBV5-1 to TRBJ2-1; 9 bases agree with TRBD1. Per germline, CDR1 SGHRS and CDR2 YFSETQ. The J segment lost 9 bases and the V segment lost 1 base, leaving 11 bases of the junction unmatched. The CDR3 runs to 16 residues. The CDR3 loop is CASSLPRDRVFGEQFF. The CDR3, as DNA: TGCGCCAGCAGCTTGCCCCGGGACAGGGTGTTTGGTGAGCAGTTCTTC.

The V and J genes are TRBV6-1 and TRBJ2-5, with 7 positions matching TRBD2. V dropped 2 bases and J dropped 1; count of bases not matched to a gene: 10. Per the germline V gene, CDR1 is MNHNS and CDR2 is SASEGT. This CDR3 has 17 residues. CDR3 loop: CASSEFGWRGSQETQYF. CDR3 nucleotide sequence: TGTGCCAGCAGTGAATTCGGCTGGCGGGGGTCCCAAGAGACCCAGTACTTC.

The CDR3, as DNA: TGTGCCAGCAGTGGTACCGGGACACTTCAGCCCCAGCATTTT. It codes for CASSGTGTLQPQHF. The V and J genes are TRBV6-1 and TRBJ1-5, with D perhaps matching TRBD1 (6 bases). V lost 4 bases, J lost 6 bases, and 13 bases lay in between. The CDR3 is 14 residues long. CDR1 is MNHNS, CDR2 SASEGT, per germline.

The rearrangement links TRBV11-3 to TRBJ2-7, with 11 bases identical to TRBD2. With V trimmed by 6 bases and J by 4 bases, 8 bases remained unmatched. This CDR3 is 15 amino acids long. CDR1 and CDR2 from the germline V gene are SGHNT and YENEEA. DNA for the CDR3: TGTGCCAGCAGTCTAGCGGGGGGACCCCTATACGAGCAGTACTTC. This sequence encodes CASSLAGGPLYEQYF.

The CDR3 DNA reads TGTGCTTGGGGGCTACTAGCTTACGAGCAGTACTTC. This encodes CAWGLLAYEQYF. The chain carries TRBV30 and TRBJ2-7; D may match TRBD1 or TRBD2 (6 bases each). CDR1 is GTSNPN and CDR2 is SVGIG in the germline V gene (reference sequence). This CDR3 contains 12 residues.

This rearrangement joins TRBV30 to TRBJ1-2; the D is unclear. The V end lost 3 bases, the J end lost 1 base, and 9 bases lay between the germline ends. Germline-derived CDR1 and CDR2 are GTSNPN and SVGIG (reference sequence). The CDR3 length is 13 residues. CDR3 loop: CAWRRRVNYGYTF. For the CDR3, the DNA is TGTGCCTGGAGGCGGAGGGTTAACTATGGCTACACCTTC.

The chain has TRBV27 and TRBJ2-7, with D tentatively TRBD1 (6 bases). This CDR3 is 14 amino acids long. The ends were cut back, 9 bases at V and 3 bases at J, with 18 bases in the middle. CDR1 and CDR2 (germline): MNHEY, SMNVEV (reference sequence). The CDR3 spells CASRDTGMGYEQYF. CDR3 bases: TGTGCCAGTAGAGACACAGGGATGGGCTACGAGCAGTACTTC.

The genes are TRBV27 and TRBJ1-5, with 10 bases that match TRBD1. The V segment lost 6 bases and the J segment 6 bases; nucleotides outside the gene matches: 11. Germline values: CDR1 MNHEY, CDR2 SMNVEV (reference sequence). This CDR3 spans 16 amino acids. The DNA for the CDR3 is TGTGCCAGCAGGGGATTCGGACAGGGGGATAGTCAGCCCCAGCATTTT. Encoded protein: CASRGFGQGDSQPQHF.

The chain uses TRBV10-2 and TRBJ2-1; 9 bases match TRBD1. V was pared by 5 bases and J by 7 bases, with 6 bases of the junction left unmatched. In germline, CDR1 is WSHSY, CDR2 SAAADI. The length of the CDR3 is 14 residues. The CDR3: CASSTGGFENEQFF. CDR3 sequence (DNA): TGCGCCAGCAGTACAGGGGGCTTTGAGAATGAGCAGTTCTTC.

The gene calls are TRBV30 and TRBJ2-1; 11 bases match TRBD1. The CDR3 is 15 amino acids. Germline V CDR1 and CDR2: GTSNPN, SVGIG (reference sequence). Trimming removed 2 bases from V and 7 bases from J; junction bases left unmatched: 7. In DNA form, the CDR3 reads TGTGCCTGGAGTTTTAGGACAGGGGGCTGGAATGAGCAGTTCTTC. Encoded protein: CAWSFRTGGWNEQFF.

The V gene is TRBV6-4, the J gene TRBJ1-1, with D unclear. Germline V gives CDR1 MRHNA, CDR2 SNTAGT. The CDR3 has 13 amino acids. The V gene lost 3 bases and the J gene lost 1 base, with 6 bases spanning the gap. In nucleotides, the CDR3 is TGTGCCAGCAGTGAACACCCGAACACTGAAGCTTTCTTT. It specifies CASSEHPNTEAFF.

The chain carries TRBV9 and TRBJ1-6; 8 nucleotides match TRBD1. V gave up 2 bases and J gave up 5 bases; unmatched junction bases: 6. The CDR3 loop spans 16 amino acids. Germline V gene lookup returns CDR1 SGDLS and CDR2 YYNGEE. The CDR3 protein is CASSVSGGQDNSPLHF. CDR3 bases: TGTGCCAGCAGCGTGTCCGGGGGACAGGATAATTCACCCCTCCACTTT.

V usage is TRBV5-1 and J usage is TRBJ1-4; D gene uncertain. The CDR3 runs to 14 residues. The germline V gene has CDR1 SGHRS and CDR2 YFSETQ. V was cut by 4 bases and J by 0 bases, with 7 bases left in between. Written as DNA, the CDR3 is TGCGCCAGCAGCCTTGACTCAACTAATGAAAAACTGTTTTTT. This gives the protein CASSLDSTNEKLFF. Drawing the rest from reference TRBV5-1 and TRBJ1-4, the complete variable domain is KAGVTQTPRYLIKTRGQQVTLSCSPISGHRSVSWYQQTPGQGLQFLFEYFSETQRNKGNFPGRFSGRQFSNSRSEMNVSTLELGDSALYLCASSLDSTNEKLFFGSGTQLSVL.